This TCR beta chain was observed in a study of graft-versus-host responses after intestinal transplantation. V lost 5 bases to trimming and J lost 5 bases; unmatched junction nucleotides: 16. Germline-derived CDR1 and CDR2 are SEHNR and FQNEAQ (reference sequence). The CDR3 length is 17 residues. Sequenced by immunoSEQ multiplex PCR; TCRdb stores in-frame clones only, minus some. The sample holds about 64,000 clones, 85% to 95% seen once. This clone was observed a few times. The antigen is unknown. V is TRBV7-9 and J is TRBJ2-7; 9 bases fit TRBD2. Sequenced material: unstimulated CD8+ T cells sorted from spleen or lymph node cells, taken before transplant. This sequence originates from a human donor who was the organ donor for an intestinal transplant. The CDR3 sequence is CASSKWGPDKREDEQYF. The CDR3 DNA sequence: TGTGCCAGCAGCAAATGGGGCCCGGACAAGCGGGAGGACGAGCAGTACTTC.